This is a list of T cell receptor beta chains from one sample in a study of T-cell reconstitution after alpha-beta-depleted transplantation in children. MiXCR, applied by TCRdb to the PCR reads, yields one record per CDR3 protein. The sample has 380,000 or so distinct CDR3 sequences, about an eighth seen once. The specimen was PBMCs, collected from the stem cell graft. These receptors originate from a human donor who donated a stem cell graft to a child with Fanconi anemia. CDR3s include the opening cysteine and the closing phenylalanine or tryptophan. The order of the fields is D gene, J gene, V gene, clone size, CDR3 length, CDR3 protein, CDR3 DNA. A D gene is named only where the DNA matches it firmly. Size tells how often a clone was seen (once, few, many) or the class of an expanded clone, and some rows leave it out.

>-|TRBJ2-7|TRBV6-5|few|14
CASSYSKGIDEQYF
TGTGCCAGCAGTTACTCGAAGGGGATCGACGAGCAGTACTTC
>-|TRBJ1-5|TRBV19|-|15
CASASTDYSNQPQHF
TGTGCCAGTGCGTCGACAGACTATAGCAATCAGCCCCAGCATTTT
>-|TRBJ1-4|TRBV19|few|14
CASRKAATNEKLFF
TGTGCCAGTAGAAAGGCCGCAACTAATGAAAAACTGTTTTTT
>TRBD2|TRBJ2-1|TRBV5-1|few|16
CASSFGAAGGYNEQFF
TGCGCCAGCAGCTTTGGGGCAGCGGGGGGTTACAATGAGCAGTTCTTC
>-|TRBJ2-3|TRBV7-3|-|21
CASSLILSGQRYPSSTDTQYF
TGTGCCAGCAGCTTAATTTTAAGTGGACAGCGGTACCCGTCTAGCACAGATACGCAGTATTTT
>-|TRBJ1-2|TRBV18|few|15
CASSPVRNRENGYTF
TGTGCCAGCTCACCAGTCCGAAACAGGGAGAATGGCTACACCTTC
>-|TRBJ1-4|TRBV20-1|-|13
CSAGRGAGEKLFF
TGCAGTGCTGGCCGTGGGGCCGGTGAAAAACTGTTTTTT
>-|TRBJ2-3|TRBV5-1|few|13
CASSGGTSNTQYF
TGCGCCAGCAGCGGCGGGACTTCGAATACGCAGTATTTT
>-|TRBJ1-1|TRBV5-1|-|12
CASSSGYGEAFF
TGCGCCAGCAGCTCCGGGTACGGTGAAGCTTTCTTT
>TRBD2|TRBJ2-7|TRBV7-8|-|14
CASSSLAASYEQYF
TGTGCCAGCAGCTCCCTAGCGGCCTCCTACGAGCAGTACTTC
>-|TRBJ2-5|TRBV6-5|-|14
CASSSIGTGETQYF
TGTGCCAGCAGTTCCATAGGTACTGGGGAGACCCAGTACTTC
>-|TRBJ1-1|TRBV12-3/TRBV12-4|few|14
CASSLSGPNTEAFF
TGTGCCAGCAGTCTCAGCGGTCCGAACACTGAAGCTTTCTTT
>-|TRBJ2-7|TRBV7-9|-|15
CASSLVLTGGDEQYF
TGTGCCAGCAGCTTAGTGTTAACGGGCGGGGACGAGCAGTACTTC
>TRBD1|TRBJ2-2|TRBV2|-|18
CASSRWRVGQGNTGELFF
TGTGCCAGCAGTAGGTGGCGAGTAGGACAGGGGAACACCGGGGAGCTGTTTTTT
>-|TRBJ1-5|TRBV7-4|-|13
CASSSLREQPQHF
TGTGCCAGCAGCTCTCTCAGGGAACAGCCCCAGCATTTT
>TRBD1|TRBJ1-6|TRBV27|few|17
CASARQGMSSYNSPLHF
TGTGCCAGCGCGAGACAGGGGATGAGCTCCTATAATTCACCCCTCCACTTT
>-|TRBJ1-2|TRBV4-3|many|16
CASSQDLEGYGIGYTF
TGCGCCAGCAGCCAAGATCTTGAAGGGTATGGAATTGGCTACACCTTC
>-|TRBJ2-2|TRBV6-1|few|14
CASNTPRVGGELFF
TGTGCCAGCAATACCCCAAGGGTGGGCGGGGAGCTGTTTTTT
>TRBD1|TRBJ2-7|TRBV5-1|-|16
CASSWGGQGVSYEQYF
TGCGCCAGCAGCTGGGGAGGACAGGGGGTATCCTACGAGCAGTACTTC
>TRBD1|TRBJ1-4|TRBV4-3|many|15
CASSPDRIGNEKLFF
TGCGCCAGCAGCCCGGACAGGATTGGAAATGAAAAACTGTTTTTT
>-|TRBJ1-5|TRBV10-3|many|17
CAISERGDTGPNQPQHF
TGTGCCATCAGTGAGCGAGGAGATACAGGGCCCAATCAGCCCCAGCATTTT
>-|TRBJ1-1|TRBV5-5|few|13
CASSQDANTEAFF
TGTGCCAGCAGCCAGGATGCGAACACTGAAGCTTTCTTT
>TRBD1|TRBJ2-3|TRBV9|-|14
CAGSFGQGLNTQYF
TGTGCCGGCAGCTTCGGACAGGGATTGAATACGCAGTATTTT
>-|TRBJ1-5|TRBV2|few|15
CASSELTASNQPQHF
TGTGCCAGCAGTGAACTAACAGCTAGCAATCAGCCCCAGCATTTT
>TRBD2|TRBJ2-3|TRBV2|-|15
CASTMGSGAADTQYF
TGTGCCAGCACAATGGGTAGCGGGGCGGCGGATACGCAGTATTTT
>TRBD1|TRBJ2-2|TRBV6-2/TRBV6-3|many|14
CASRQTGGTGELFF
TGTGCCAGCAGACAAACAGGGGGCACCGGGGAGCTGTTTTTT
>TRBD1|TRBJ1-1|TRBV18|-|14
CASSQYGTAVEAFF
TGTGCCAGCTCACAATATGGGACAGCCGTTGAAGCTTTCTTT
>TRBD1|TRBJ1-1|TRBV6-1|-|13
CASTADRGTEAFF
TGTGCCAGCACCGCCGACAGGGGCACTGAAGCTTTCTTT
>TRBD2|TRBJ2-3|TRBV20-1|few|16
CSARDRQRGYTDTQYF
TGCAGTGCTAGAGATCGCCAGCGGGGCTACACAGATACGCAGTATTTT
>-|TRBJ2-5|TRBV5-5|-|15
CASSLEAGQGETQYF
TGTGCCAGCAGCTTGGAGGCAGGCCAAGGGGAGACCCAGTACTTC
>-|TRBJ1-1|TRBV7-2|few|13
CASSLFQGTEAFF
TGTGCCAGCAGCTTATTTCAAGGAACTGAAGCTTTCTTT
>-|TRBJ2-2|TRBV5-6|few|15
CASSLPGADTGELFF
TGTGCCAGCAGCTTACCGGGGGCCGACACCGGGGAGCTGTTTTTT
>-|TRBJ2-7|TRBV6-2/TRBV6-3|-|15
CASSYAGSSTYEQYF
TGTGCCAGCAGTTACGCAGGGTCCTCCACCTACGAGCAGTACTTC
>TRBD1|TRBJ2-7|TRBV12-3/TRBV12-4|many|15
CASSFTETGRWEQYF
TGTGCCAGCAGTTTCACCGAGACAGGGCGATGGGAGCAGTACTTC
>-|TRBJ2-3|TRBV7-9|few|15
CASSPPGMSTDTQYF
TGTGCCAGCAGCCCCCCAGGGATGAGCACAGATACGCAGTATTTT
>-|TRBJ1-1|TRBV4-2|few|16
CASSQASGTANTEAFF
TGTGCCAGCAGCCAAGCCTCCGGGACGGCGAACACTGAAGCTTTCTTT
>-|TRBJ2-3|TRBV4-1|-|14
CASTPLRGSDTQYF
TGCGCCAGCACCCCCTTGAGGGGCAGCGATACGCAGTATTTT
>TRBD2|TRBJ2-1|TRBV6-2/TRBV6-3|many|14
CASSSIAGLNEQFF
TGTGCCAGCAGTTCAATAGCGGGGTTAAATGAGCAGTTCTTC
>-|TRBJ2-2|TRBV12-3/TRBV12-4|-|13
CASRQVYTGELFF
TGTGCCAGCCGGCAGGTCTACACCGGGGAGCTGTTTTTT
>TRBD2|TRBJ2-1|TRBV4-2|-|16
CASSLPTSGGGIEQFF
TGTGCCAGCAGCCTACCTACCAGCGGGGGGGGGATTGAGCAGTTCTTC
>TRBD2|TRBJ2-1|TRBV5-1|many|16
CASSSRGSGAYNEQFF
TGCGCCAGCAGCTCCCGAGGTAGCGGGGCTTACAATGAGCAGTTCTTC
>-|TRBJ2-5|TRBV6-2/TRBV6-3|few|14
CASNDPTKQETQYF
TGTGCCAGCAACGACCCGACAAAACAAGAGACCCAGTACTTC
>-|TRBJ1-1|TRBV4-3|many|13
CASSQMGNTEAFF
TGCGCCAGCAGCCAAATGGGGAACACTGAAGCTTTCTTT
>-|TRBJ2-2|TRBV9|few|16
CASSVGTAMNTGELFF
TGTGCCAGCAGCGTTGGGACCGCCATGAACACCGGGGAGCTGTTTTTT
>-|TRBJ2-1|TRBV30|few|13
CAGGTALNNEQFF
TGTGCCGGAGGGACAGCCTTAAACAATGAGCAGTTCTTC
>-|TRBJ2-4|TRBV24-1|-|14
CATSDGRGLDIQYF
TGTGCCACCAGTGATGGCCGGGGGTTGGACATTCAGTACTTC
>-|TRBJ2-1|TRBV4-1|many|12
CASSQAGNEQFF
TGCGCCAGCAGCCAAGCAGGGAATGAGCAGTTCTTC
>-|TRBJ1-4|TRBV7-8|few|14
CASSLVGVAEKLFF
TGTGCCAGCAGCTTAGTGGGGGTAGCAGAAAAACTGTTTTTT
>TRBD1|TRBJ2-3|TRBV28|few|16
CASRSLQGRNTDTQYF
TGTGCCAGCAGATCCCTACAGGGGCGGAACACAGATACGCAGTATTTT
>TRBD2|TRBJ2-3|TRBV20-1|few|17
CSASRPGLAGATDTQYF
TGCAGTGCTAGCCGGCCGGGACTAGCGGGGGCCACAGATACGCAGTATTTT
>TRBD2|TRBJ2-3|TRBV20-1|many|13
CSARGGFTDTQYF
TGCAGTGCCCGGGGGGGCTTCACAGATACGCAGTATTTT
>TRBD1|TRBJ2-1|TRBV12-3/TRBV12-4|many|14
CASRLTGSHNEQFF
TGTGCCAGCAGGCTGACAGGGTCCCACAATGAGCAGTTCTTC
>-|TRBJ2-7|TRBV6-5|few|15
CASSYSPPGAYEQYF
TGTGCCAGCAGTTACTCGCCTCCCGGAGCCTACGAGCAGTACTTC
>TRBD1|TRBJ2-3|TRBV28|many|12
CASRLRQGTQYF
TGTGCCAGCAGACTCAGACAGGGTACGCAGTATTTT
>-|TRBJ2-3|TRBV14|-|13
CASSPTILSPQYF
TGTGCCAGCAGCCCTACCATCCTAAGCCCCCAGTATTTT
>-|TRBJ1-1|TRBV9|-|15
CASSVGGSVGTEAFF
TGTGCCAGCAGCGTAGGGGGGTCCGTGGGGACTGAAGCTTTCTTT
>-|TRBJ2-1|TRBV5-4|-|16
CASSPFGTLEDDEQFF
TGTGCCAGCAGCCCGTTCGGGACGCTTGAAGACGATGAGCAGTTCTTC
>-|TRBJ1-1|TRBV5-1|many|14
CASSLRIPNTEAFF
TGCGCCAGCAGCCTCCGGATACCGAACACTGAAGCTTTCTTT
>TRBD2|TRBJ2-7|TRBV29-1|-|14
CSVRLAGSLYEQYF
TGCAGCGTTCGGCTAGCGGGATCTTTATACGAGCAGTACTTC
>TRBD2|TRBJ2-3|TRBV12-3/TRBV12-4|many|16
CASSLGLAGGTDTQYF
TGTGCCAGCAGTTTGGGACTAGCGGGGGGAACAGATACGCAGTATTTT